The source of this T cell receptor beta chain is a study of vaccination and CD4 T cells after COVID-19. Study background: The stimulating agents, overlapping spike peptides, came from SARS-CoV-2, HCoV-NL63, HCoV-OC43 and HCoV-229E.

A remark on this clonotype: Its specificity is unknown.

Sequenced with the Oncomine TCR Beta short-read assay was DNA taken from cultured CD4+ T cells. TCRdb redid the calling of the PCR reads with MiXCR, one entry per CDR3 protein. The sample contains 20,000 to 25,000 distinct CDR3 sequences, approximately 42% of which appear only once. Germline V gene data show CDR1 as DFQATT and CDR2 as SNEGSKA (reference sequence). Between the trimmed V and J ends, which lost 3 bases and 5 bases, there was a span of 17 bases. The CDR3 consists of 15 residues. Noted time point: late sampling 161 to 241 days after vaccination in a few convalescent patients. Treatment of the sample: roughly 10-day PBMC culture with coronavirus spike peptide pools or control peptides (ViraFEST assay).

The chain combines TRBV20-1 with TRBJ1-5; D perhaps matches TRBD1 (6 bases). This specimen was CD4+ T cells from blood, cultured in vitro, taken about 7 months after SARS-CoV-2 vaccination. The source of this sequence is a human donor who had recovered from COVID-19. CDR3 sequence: CSARDRSRHYQPQHF. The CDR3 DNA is TGCAGTGCTAGGGACAGATCGCGCCACTATCAGCCCCAGCATTTT.